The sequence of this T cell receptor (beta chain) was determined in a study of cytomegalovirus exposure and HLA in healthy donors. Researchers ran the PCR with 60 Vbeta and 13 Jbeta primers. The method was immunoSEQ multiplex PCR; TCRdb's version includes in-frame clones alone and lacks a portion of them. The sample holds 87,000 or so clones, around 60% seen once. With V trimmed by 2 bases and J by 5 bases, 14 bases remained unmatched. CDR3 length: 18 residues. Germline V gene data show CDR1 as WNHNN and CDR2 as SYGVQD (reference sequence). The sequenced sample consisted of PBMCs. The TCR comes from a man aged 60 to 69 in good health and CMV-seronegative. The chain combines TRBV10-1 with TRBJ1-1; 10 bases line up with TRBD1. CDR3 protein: CASSEQTGGASARTEAFF. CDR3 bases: TGCGCCAGCAGTGAGCAGACAGGGGGCGCGTCCGCGAGAACTGAAGCTTTCTTT.